Shown below are 14 T cell receptor beta chains from a single sample sequenced in a study of blood T cells in healthy people across ages. Together with a sample-barcoded 5' primer, a J-beta primer mix was included in a second PCR lasting about 6 to 11 cycles. MiXCR was run by TCRdb on the 5' RACE reads, yielding one entry per CDR3 protein. The table lists some 920,000 distinct CDR3 sequences, 51% of them singletons, with roughly 23% in the top ten. The sequenced sample consisted of blood. The receptors were sampled from a woman in her fifties or sixties in good health.

Only one count was recorded for this clonotype. The gene calls are TRBV7-2 and TRBJ1-4; perhaps TRBD1 as D (6 bases). The CDR3 contains 15 residues. Germline V lookup: CDR1 SGHTA, CDR2 FQGNSA. V gave up 2 bases and J gave up 4 bases, with 11 bases separating them. CDR3 nucleotides: TGTGCCAGCAGCTTACGGTCAGGGGATAATGAAAAACTGTTTTTT. This encodes CASSLRSGDNEKLFF.

This clonotype has only a few counts. This chain connects TRBV6-5 to TRBJ2-1; 9 bases are a match to TRBD2. Germline V gene data show CDR1 as MNHEY and CDR2 as SVGAGI. Trimming took 0 bases from V and 7 from J; bases not matched to a gene: 7. The CDR3 covers 16 residues. CDR3 sequence reads: CASSYSNGLASNEQFF. DNA for the CDR3: TGTGCCAGCAGTTACTCAAACGGACTAGCGTCGAATGAGCAGTTCTTC.

The V and J genes are TRBV10-3 and TRBJ2-5; tentative D call: TRBD2 (7 bases). V lost 3 bases and J lost 1, with 15 bases in between. There are 16 residues in the CDR3. From germline, CDR1 is ENHRY and CDR2 SYGVKD. In DNA form, the CDR3 reads TGTGCCATCAGTGAAGGGGGAGGGGGGCGCCAAGAGACCCAGTACTTC. Its protein is CAISEGGGGRQETQYF.

The rearrangement links TRBV24-1 to TRBJ2-3, with 9 bases that match TRBD2. Germline CDR1 is KGHDR and CDR2 is SFDVKD. There are 17 residues in the CDR3. V lost 4 bases to trimming and J lost 7 bases; unmatched junction nucleotides: 14. CDR3 protein: CATSDRRTSEGMNTQYF. The CDR3 region has the DNA TGTGCCACCAGTGACCGGAGGACTAGCGAGGGTATGAATACGCAGTATTTT.

This clonotype was seen many times. CDR3 in amino acids: CSVGPGRSYEQYF. The CDR3 DNA reads as TGCAGCGTTGGTCCGGGCCGATCCTACGAGCAGTACTTC. The rearrangement joins TRBV29-1 to TRBJ2-7; D is uncertain. With 4 bases removed from V and 1 base from J, the gap between germline ends came to 11 bases. Looked up from germline, CDR1 is SQVTM and CDR2 is ANQGSEA. The CDR3 consists of 13 residues.

The genes are TRBV5-1 and TRBJ2-5, with 12 bases lining up with TRBD2. CDR3 length equals 18 residues. V dropped 0 bases and J dropped 4; count of bases not matched to a gene: 10. CDR1 and CDR2 from the germline V gene are SGHRS and YFSETQ. The CDR3 DNA sequence: TGCGCCAGCAGCTTGGGTGTGACTACGGGACTAGCGGGAGAGACCCAGTACTTC. Translating gives CASSLGVTTGLAGETQYF.

This clonotype was counted only a few times. CDR3 in amino acids: CASSSDSEPYEQYF. In DNA form, the CDR3 reads TGTGCCAGCAGCTCGGACTCTGAACCCTACGAGCAGTACTTC. This chain uses TRBV11-3 with TRBJ2-7; weak D call: TRBD2 (5 bases). CDR3 length: 14 residues. V lost 4 bases to trimming and J lost 2 bases, with 12 bases between them. CDR1 and CDR2 (germline): SGHNT, YENEEA.

The chain has TRBV4-2 and TRBJ2-6; 8 positions agree with TRBD1. Germline CDR1 reads LGHNA; CDR2 reads YNFKEQ. J lost 2 bases, V lost 0 bases, and 9 bases had no gene match. The CDR3 spans 19 residues. The CDR3 loop reads CASSQEGRGRSTGANVLTF. CDR3 in DNA: TGTGCCAGCAGCCAAGAGGGCAGGGGGCGTAGTACTGGGGCCAACGTCCTGACTTTC.

The chain has TRBV7-2 and TRBJ2-7; D possibly corresponds to TRBD1 (6 bases). Germline CDR1 SGHTA, CDR2 FQGNSA. V lost 5 bases to trimming and J lost 6 bases, with 14 bases between them. This CDR3 region has 13 residues. DNA of the CDR3: TGTGCCAGCAGCCAATGGAAAGGGGGCGAGCAGTACTTC. Its protein product is CASSQWKGGEQYF.

The genes are TRBV3-1 and TRBJ1-1; TRBD1 matches at 7 bases. This CDR3 has 14 residues. The germline gives CDR1 LGHDT, CDR2 YNNKEL (reference sequence). V dropped 5 bases and J dropped 3; count of bases not matched to a gene: 6. The CDR3 loop reads CASSKQGLYTEAFF. In nucleotides, the CDR3 is TGTGCCAGCAGCAAACAGGGGTTGTACACTGAAGCTTTCTTT.

In its sample, this clonotype was seen a few times. The rearrangement links TRBV20-1 to TRBJ2-3, with 10 bases lining up with TRBD2. The V gene's germline CDR1 is DFQATT and CDR2 SNEGSKA (reference sequence). The V and J ends lost 5 bases and 2 bases, in that order; junction bases with no gene match: 7. CDR3 size: 15 residues. CDR3 DNA sequence: TGCAGTGCTCAGAGCACTAGCGGGAACACAGATACGCAGTATTTT. Protein sequence: CSAQSTSGNTDTQYF.

This chain links TRBV7-2 with TRBJ1-6, with D possibly matching TRBD1 (5 bases). CDR3 size: 15 residues. From germline, CDR1 is SGHTA and CDR2 FQGNSA. Deletions cut 4 bases from V and 9 bases from J, with 16 bases between. CDR3 in amino acids: CASSSLQVMSSPLHF. The CDR3 nucleotides read TGTGCCAGCAGCTCCCTACAGGTTATGAGTTCACCCCTCCACTTT. The full variable domain, rest sourced from reference TRBV7-2 and TRBJ1-6, is GAGVSQSPSNKVTEKGKDVELRCDPISGHTALYWYRQSLGQGLEFLIYFQGNSAPDKSGLPSDRFSAERTGGSVSTLTIQRTQQEDSAVYLCASSSLQVMSSPLHFGNGTRLTVT.

This rearrangement joins TRBV20-1 to TRBJ2-1; 9 nucleotides align to TRBD2. Germline V gene sequence: CDR1 DFQATT, CDR2 SNEGSKA (reference sequence). The CDR3 covers 12 residues. CDR3 nucleotides: TGCAGCTACGGGCTAGCGGGATATGAGCAGTTCTTC. Translating it yields CSYGLAGYEQFF.

V usage is TRBV28 and J usage is TRBJ2-7; 7 bases are shared with TRBD2. Germline V lookup: CDR1 MDHEN, CDR2 SYDVKM. The trim removed 8 bases at V and 4 bases at J, leaving 14 bases unmatched. The CDR3 length is 15 residues. CDR3: CASASWGEGQYEQYF. The CDR3 DNA follows: TGTGCCAGCGCATCTTGGGGGGAGGGCCAGTACGAGCAGTACTTC.